These 29 T cell receptor beta chains came from one sample sequenced in a study of blood T cell repertoires in COVID-19. Profiling relied on immunoSEQ multiplex PCR, and the TCRdb table lists in-frame clones only, not all of them. The table records about 220,000 clones, 83% of them present only once. Sequenced input: PBMCs or T cells enriched from blood (not recorded which). The receptors derive from a woman between 35 and 50 years old who had been exposed to COVID-19.

The chain's CDR3 is CASSLGPRQGAEAFF. The CDR3 DNA is TGTGCCAGCAGCTTGGGACCTCGCCAGGGGGCTGAAGCTTTCTTT. This chain links TRBV5-4 with TRBJ1-1, with 7 bases lining up with TRBD1. Germline lookup yields CDR1 SGHNT and CDR2 YYREEE (reference sequence). With V trimmed by 0 bases and J by 6 bases, 8 bases remained unmatched. CDR3 length: 15 amino acids.

The J gene is TRBJ1-6, the V gene TRBV2, with 7 bases fitting TRBD1. The CDR3 is made up of 15 amino acids. The V gene end was trimmed by 6 bases and the J gene end by 6 bases; junction bases not matched to a gene: 8. Germline CDR1 reads SNHLY; CDR2 reads FYNNEI. CDR3 sequence (DNA): TGTGCCAGCAGCCTTACAGGGGCAGGTAATTCACCCCTCCACTTT. Translating gives CASSLTGAGNSPLHF.

V usage is TRBV19 and J usage is TRBJ2-1; 7 bases fit TRBD2. V lost 2 bases, J lost 10 bases, and 8 bases stayed unmatched. This CDR3 has 14 residues. From germline, CDR1 is LNHDA and CDR2 SQIVND (reference sequence). As DNA, the CDR3 is TGTGCCAGTAGTATATTCGGGGGGACGTCGGAGCAGTTCTTC. This sequence encodes CASSIFGGTSEQFF. Together with reference TRBV19 and TRBJ2-1, the CDR3 gives the full variable domain: DGGITQSPKYLFRKEGQNVTLSCEQNLNHDAMYWYRQDPGQGLRLIYYSQIVNDFQKGDIAEGYSVSREKKESFPLTVTSAQKNPTAFYLCASSIFGGTSEQFFGPGTRLTVL.

The chain joins TRBV3-1 (or the pseudogene TRBV3-2) to TRBJ2-3; D may be TRBD2 (6 bases). V lost 4 bases and J lost 2, with 10 bases in between. This CDR3 is built from 14 residues. Germline loops: CDR1 LGHDT, CDR2 YNNKEL (reference sequence). DNA of the CDR3: TGTGCCAGCAGCCGACGGGACTTCACAGATACGCAGTATTTT. This translates into CASSRRDFTDTQYF.

V and J are TRBV13 and TRBJ1-2, with a possible D match to TRBD1 (5 bases). Germline-derived CDR1 and CDR2 are PRHDT and FYEKMQ (reference sequence). The V gene lost 5 bases and the J gene lost 4 bases, with 11 bases spanning the gap. The CDR3 totals 13 residues. The CDR3 nucleotides are TGTGCCAGCAGCCCAGGGATCCCCTATGGCTACACCTTC. This codes for CASSPGIPYGYTF.

This chain joins TRBV19 and TRBJ1-1; unclear D gene. The CDR3 is 16 residues long. Deletions cut 0 bases from V and 0 bases from J, with 11 bases between. Germline V gene sequence: CDR1 LNHDA, CDR2 SQIVND (reference sequence). CDR3 loop: CASSIDSSLMNTEAFF. CDR3 DNA: TGTGCCAGTAGTATAGATTCCAGTCTCATGAACACTGAAGCTTTCTTT.

CDR3 coding DNA: TGTGCCAGCAGCTCGCAGGGGGCTGGGGCCAACGTCCTGACTTTC. Its protein is CASSSQGAGANVLTF. The chain uses TRBV7-3 and TRBJ2-6, with 7 bases matching TRBD1. The V gene's germline CDR1 is SGHTA and CDR2 FQGTGA. V lost 4 bases, J lost 2 bases, and 2 bases stayed unmatched. This CDR3 spans 15 amino acids. Based on the CDR3 plus reference TRBV7-3 and TRBJ2-6, the full variable domain is GAGVSQTPSNKVTEKGKYVELRCDPISGHTALYWYRQSLGQGPEFLIYFQGTGAADDSGLPNDRFFAVRPEGSVSTLKIQRTERGDSAVYLCASSSQGAGANVLTFGAGSRLTVL.

The rearrangement joins TRBV6-5 to TRBJ1-1; D is uncertain. V was clipped by 0 bases and J by 10 bases, with 12 bases between them. The CDR3 is 13 residues long. Germline CDR1 and CDR2: MNHEY and SVGAGI. The CDR3 bases are TGTGCCAGCAGTTACTCGAACACCGGCGGAGCTTTCTTT. The encoded protein is CASSYSNTGGAFF.

The chain recombines TRBV28 with TRBJ2-5; TRBD2 is a possible D gene (7 bases). Germline CDR1 MDHEN, CDR2 SYDVKM. This CDR3 has 14 residues. Trimming pared 7 bases from V and 5 bases from J, leaving 17 bases between. DNA for the CDR3: TGTGCCAGCATCCTTTCGGGGGGCCTTGAGACCCAGTACTTC. Translating gives CASILSGGLETQYF. Based on the CDR3 plus reference TRBV28 and TRBJ2-5, the full variable domain is DVKVTQSSRYLVKRTGEKVFLECVQDMDHENMFWYRQDPGLGLRLIYFSYDVKMKEKGDIPEGYSVSREKKERFSLILESASTNQTSMYLCASILSGGLETQYFGPGTRLLVL.

Written as DNA, the CDR3 is TGTGCCAGCAGCCTTACACAGGGGAATAGCAATCAGCCCCAGCATTTT. This codes for CASSLTQGNSNQPQHF. This chain uses TRBV4-2 with TRBJ1-5; TRBD1 aligns across 7 bases. The germline gives CDR1 LGHNA, CDR2 YNFKEQ. This CDR3 is 16 amino acids long. V lost 4 bases and J lost 0; bases outside the gene matches: 6.

CDR3 sequence: CSVEDRGKSKVDYGYTF. DNA of the CDR3: TGCAGCGTTGAAGATCGAGGCAAATCAAAAGTTGACTATGGCTACACCTTC. The rearrangement uses TRBV29-1 and TRBJ1-2; D uncertain. V shed 0 bases and J shed 3 bases, with 20 bases lying between them. CDR1 is SQVTM, CDR2 ANQGSEA, per germline. The CDR3 is made up of 17 amino acids.

This chain joins TRBV19 and TRBJ2-5; D perhaps matches TRBD2 (5 bases). The CDR3 totals 15 residues. Germline CDR1 is LNHDA and CDR2 is SQIVND (reference sequence). V lost 1 base and J lost 3, with 12 bases in between. The CDR3 DNA reads TGTGCCAGTAGTATAGCGGCGACTATTAAAGAGACCCAGTACTTC. Protein: CASSIAATIKETQYF.

The chain links TRBV28 to TRBJ1-3; D not certain. The germline V gene encodes CDR1 MDHEN and CDR2 SYDVKM. V dropped 5 bases and J dropped 4 bases, with 15 bases sitting between them. The length of the CDR3 is 15 residues. CDR3 DNA sequence: TGTGCCAGCAGTCTGGACTCCCCGCGGGGAAACACCATATATTTT. Protein: CASSLDSPRGNTIYF.

The chain couples TRBV10-3 to TRBJ1-3, with D tentatively TRBD1 (5 bases). The germline V and J ends were trimmed by 10 bases and 0 bases, with 13 bases remaining between them. Germline-derived CDR1 and CDR2 are ENHRY and SYGVKD. The CDR3 contains 14 residues. Here the CDR3 reads CATLQDPSGNTIYF. The CDR3 DNA follows: TGTGCCACCTTACAGGACCCCTCTGGAAACACCATATATTTT.

This rearrangement joins TRBV25-1 to TRBJ1-4; unclear D gene. The germline V gene encodes CDR1 MGHDK and CDR2 SYGVNS. This CDR3 has 15 amino acids. Deletions cut 7 bases from V and 3 bases from J, with 15 bases between. The CDR3 DNA follows: TGTGCCAGCATGCCGGGTGTCAGTTCTAATGAAAAACTGTTTTTT. The encoded protein is CASMPGVSSNEKLFF.

The chain combines TRBV4-1 with TRBJ1-2, with 8 bases identical to TRBD1. The CDR3 extends over 15 amino acids. Germline V gene lookup returns CDR1 MGHRA and CDR2 YSYEKL. The V and J ends lost 0 bases and 8 bases, in that order; junction bases with no gene match: 8. This CDR3 is CASSQEWQGAWGYTF. The CDR3 coding sequence is TGCGCCAGCAGCCAAGAATGGCAGGGGGCTTGGGGCTACACCTTC.

The rearrangement uses TRBV18 and TRBJ1-6, with TRBD1 identical over 7 bases. Germline V CDR1 and CDR2: KGHSH, LQKENI. Trimming removed 6 bases from V and 14 bases from J; junction bases left unmatched: 16. The CDR3 sequence is 15 residues long. The CDR3 DNA sequence: TGTGCCAGCTCTTCGGGGGACAGCCCGCATTTTGCCCTCCACTTT. Translated: CASSSGDSPHFALHF.

The chain has TRBV7-9 and TRBJ1-3; 8 nucleotides agree with TRBD1. V lost 5 bases to trimming and J lost 2 bases; unmatched junction nucleotides: 8. The CDR3 extends over 16 amino acids. Germline V gives CDR1 SEHNR, CDR2 FQNEAQ (reference sequence). The chain's CDR3 is CASSRTGRTAGNTIYF. The CDR3 DNA sequence: TGTGCCAGCAGCCGGACAGGGAGGACGGCTGGAAACACCATATATTTT.

The chain carries TRBV3-1 (or the pseudogene TRBV3-2) and TRBJ2-4; 8 nucleotides align to TRBD1. Germline V gives CDR1 LGHDT, CDR2 YNNKEL (reference sequence). After removal of 4 bases from V and 0 bases from J, the junction contained 8 bases not matched to a gene. The CDR3 is made up of 17 amino acids. DNA of the CDR3: TGTGCCAGCAGCCCAACTGCGGGACAGGTAGCCAAAAACATTCAGTACTTC. Translating it yields CASSPTAGQVAKNIQYF.

The V and J genes are TRBV28 and TRBJ1-1, with D uncertain. CDR3 size: 16 residues. With 0 bases removed from V and 0 bases from J, the gap between germline ends came to 11 bases. Germline CDR1 reads MDHEN; CDR2 reads SYDVKM. The CDR3 protein is CASSLWRLGMNTEAFF. CDR3 DNA sequence: TGTGCCAGCAGTTTATGGCGGTTAGGCATGAACACTGAAGCTTTCTTT.

The genes are TRBV6-5 and TRBJ1-1; TRBD1 might be the D (5 bases). CDR3 length equals 14 residues. Germline CDR1 and CDR2: MNHEY and SVGAGI. V shed 4 bases and J shed 3 bases, with 12 bases lying between them. CDR3 bases: TGTGCCAGCAGTTTTAGGACAAGCGACACTGAAGCTTTCTTT. Translating gives CASSFRTSDTEAFF.

This clone showed up just once. V and J are TRBV7-9 and TRBJ1-1; D might be TRBD1 (6 bases). From germline, CDR1 is SEHNR and CDR2 FQNEAQ (reference sequence). This CDR3 is 15 amino acids long. Trimming shortened V by 5 bases and J by 3 bases, and 16 bases separated the two germline ends. In DNA, the CDR3 is TGTGCCAGCAGCGTATCCCGGACAGTCGACACTGAAGCTTTCTTT. It specifies CASSVSRTVDTEAFF.

The genes are TRBV29-1 and TRBJ1-5; the D is unclear. Trimming took off 4 bases at V and 3 bases at J, with 10 bases between the two ends. The CDR3 spans 13 residues. Germline V CDR1 and CDR2: SQVTM, ANQGSEA. CDR3 amino acids: CSVGSSVNQPQHF. CDR3 coding DNA: TGCAGCGTTGGTAGTTCCGTCAATCAGCCCCAGCATTTT. The full variable domain, its missing parts supplied by reference TRBV29-1 and TRBJ1-5, is SAVISQKPSRDICQRGTSLTIQCQVDSQVTMMFWYRQQPGQSLTLIATANQGSEATYESGFVIDKFPISRPNLTFSTLTVSNMSPEDSSIYLCSVGSSVNQPQHFGDGTRLSIL.

The chain joins TRBV11-3 to TRBJ2-1, with 8 nucleotides matching TRBD2. Trimming removed 5 bases from V and 2 bases from J; junction bases left unmatched: 5. The germline V gene has CDR1 SGHNT and CDR2 YENEEA. The CDR3 sequence is 15 residues long. The CDR3 DNA is TGTGCCAGCAGCGCCCGGGGGGGGCCCTACAATGAGCAGTTCTTC. It is translated as CASSARGGPYNEQFF.

The V gene is TRBV19, the J gene TRBJ1-2; TRBD1 agrees at 11 bases. CDR3 length: 15 residues. The germline CDR1 and CDR2 sequences are LNHDA and SQIVND (reference sequence). Unmatched junction bases numbered 5, after V lost 3 bases and J lost 5 bases. This CDR3 is CASSITGQGAYGYTF. As DNA, the CDR3 is TGTGCCAGTAGTATCACAGGACAGGGGGCGTATGGCTACACCTTC. The whole variable domain, remainder taken from reference TRBV19 and TRBJ1-2, is DGGITQSPKYLFRKEGQNVTLSCEQNLNHDAMYWYRQDPGQGLRLIYYSQIVNDFQKGDIAEGYSVSREKKESFPLTVTSAQKNPTAFYLCASSITGQGAYGYTFGSGTRLTVV.

The V gene is TRBV5-6, the J gene TRBJ1-2; perhaps TRBD1 as D (5 bases). CDR1 is SGHDT, CDR2 YYEEEE, per germline. Between the trimmed V and J ends, which lost 5 bases and 7 bases, there was a span of 12 bases. This CDR3 spans 12 amino acids. CDR3 loop: CASSPGRSGYTF. For the CDR3, the DNA is TGTGCCAGCAGTCCAGGGAGGTCTGGCTACACCTTC.

This chain links TRBV5-1 with TRBJ2-2; the match to TRBD2 covers 11 bases. Germline assignment: CDR1 SGHRS and CDR2 YFSETQ. The CDR3 sequence is 17 residues long. V shed 4 bases, J shed 7 bases, and the junction held 12 bases outside the gene matches. The CDR3 bases are TGCGCCAGCAGCCCTAGCGGGGGGACTCATAATTTCGGGGAGCTGTTTTTT. This codes for CASSPSGGTHNFGELFF.

Notes on this clone: Within the sample, other DNA sequences also encode this same CDR3. This chain links TRBV7-2 with TRBJ1-2; 8 nucleotides align to TRBD1. This CDR3 has 16 residues. The germline V gene encodes CDR1 SGHTA and CDR2 FQGNSA. V lost 1 base and J lost 1; bases outside the gene matches: 5. CDR3: CASSLVGTGVNYGYTF. DNA of the CDR3: TGTGCCAGCAGCTTAGTTGGGACAGGTGTTAACTATGGCTACACCTTC.

The chain links TRBV28 to TRBJ2-6; 7 bases are shared with TRBD2. The length of the CDR3 is 18 residues. The germline CDR1 and CDR2 sequences are MDHEN and SYDVKM. The junction had 17 bases not matched to a gene; V was cut back by 8 bases and J by 4 bases. The CDR3 DNA reads TGTGCCAGCCGCTCTGAGGGAGGTGGGAGGGGAGGGGCCAACGTCCTGACTTTC. Translating it yields CASRSEGGGRGGANVLTF. Full variable domain (remainder filled in from reference TRBV28 and TRBJ2-6): DVKVTQSSRYLVKRTGEKVFLECVQDMDHENMFWYRQDPGLGLRLIYFSYDVKMKEKGDIPEGYSVSREKKERFSLILESASTNQTSMYLCASRSEGGGRGGANVLTFGAGSRLTVL.